Listed below are T cell receptor beta chains from one sample, sequenced in a study of blood T cell repertoires in COVID-19. Method: immunoSEQ multiplex PCR; TCRdb's copy keeps in-frame clones and lacks some. Among a few hundred thousand clones listed, 91% were seen once. Input material: PBMCs or T cells enriched from blood (not recorded which). Source of these receptors: a human donor in a cohort exposed to, infected with or recovered from COVID-19 (not recorded which). The donor label of this sample is uncertain. Each CDR3 is given with its conserved first and last residue. D genes are given only for firm matches. The size entry is marked missing in some rows and otherwise reads once, few, many or a size class.

-	TRBJ1-3	TRBD1	TRBV13	TGTGCCAGCAGCTCCCCCCTGGACAGGGGGCATGGAAACACCATATATTTT	CASSSPLDRGHGNTIYF
-	TRBJ1-6	-	TRBV27	TGTGCCAGCAGTTCCTCCGGGATGCCTAATTCACCCCTCCACTTT	CASSSSGMPNSPLHF
-	TRBJ2-2	-	TRBV27	TGTGCCAGCAGTTTACTGAACACCGGGGAGCTGTTTTTT	CASSLLNTGELFF
-	TRBJ2-7	-	TRBV4-3	TGCGCCAGCAGCCAAGATCCCGGGTCCTCCTACGAGCAGTACTTC	CASSQDPGSSYEQYF
-	TRBJ2-3	-	TRBV10-2	TGCGCCAGCAGTGAGGTTTTTCGATCGGCAGATACGCAGTATTTT	CASSEVFRSADTQYF
-	TRBJ1-2	TRBD1	TRBV7-8	TGTGCCAGCAGCCCGGACAGGCGTGGCTACACCTTC	CASSPDRRGYTF
-	TRBJ1-2	-	TRBV4-3	TGCGCCAGCAGCCAAGACAGGCTTGATAACCGCTACACCTTC	CASSQDRLDNRYTF
-	TRBJ1-2	TRBD1	TRBV4-1	TGCGCCAGCAGCCAAGATTCGAGGGACAGGGTACTAATTTATGGCTACACCTTC	CASSQDSRDRVLIYGYTF
-	TRBJ1-4	-	TRBV9	TGTGCCAGCAGCGTAGCTGTCGACGGGATTAATGAAAAACTGTTTTTT	CASSVAVDGINEKLFF
-	TRBJ1-1	TRBD1	TRBV5-1	TGCGCCAGCAGCCCAGGGTCAGGGGGCATCGCTGAAGCTTTCTTT	CASSPGSGGIAEAFF
-	TRBJ1-1	TRBD1	TRBV27	TGTGCCAGCAGCTCTCCCGGGACAGGGGTAACTGAAGCTTTCTTT	CASSSPGTGVTEAFF
-	TRBJ2-3	TRBD2	TRBV18	TGTGCCAGCTCACTACTAGCGGGGTTAAAAGATACGCAGTATTTT	CASSLLAGLKDTQYF
once	TRBJ1-4	TRBD1	TRBV7-2	TGTGCCAGCAGCTTATGGGCCAGGGGGGTTGGAGAAAAACTGTTTTTT	CASSLWARGVGEKLFF
-	TRBJ2-5	TRBD2	TRBV7-2	TGTGCCAGCAGCCCTAAACGGGGGGGGGAGACCCAGTACTTC	CASSPKRGGETQYF
few	TRBJ2-1	TRBD1	TRBV10-1	TGCGCCACCGTACAGGGGGCTGCTCAGAAGAATGAGCAGTTCTTC	CATVQGAAQKNEQFF
-	TRBJ1-5	-	TRBV10-3	TGTGCCATCAGTGGACAGGAAAGCAATCAGCCCCAGCATTTT	CAISGQESNQPQHF
-	TRBJ2-5	TRBD1	TRBV5-4	TGTGCCAGCAGCCCCGGACAGGGTAGAAAGACCCAGTACTTC	CASSPGQGRKTQYF
-	TRBJ1-6	TRBD1	TRBV5-4	TGTGCCAGCAGCTGGGGACAGGGGAATTCACCCCTCCACTTT	CASSWGQGNSPLHF
-	TRBJ2-5	TRBD2	TRBV7-7	TGTGCCAGCAGCTCCCTAGCGGGGCCATTCGAGACCCAGTACTTC	CASSSLAGPFETQYF
-	TRBJ1-1	-	TRBV19	TGTGCCAGTAGTATGGGAGAGGGCACTGAAGCTTTCTTT	CASSMGEGTEAFF
-	TRBJ2-5	TRBD1	TRBV10-2	TGCGCCAGCAGCGGACCGGGACAGGAACAAGAGACCCAGTACTTC	CASSGPGQEQETQYF
-	TRBJ2-3	-	TRBV4-2	TGTGCCAGCAGCCAAGTCGGCAGGGAGGCAGATACGCAGTATTTT	CASSQVGREADTQYF
-	TRBJ2-7	TRBD2	TRBV4-1	TGCGCCAGCAGCCAAGTCATCTTGGGAGGGTCCGAGCAGTACTTC	CASSQVILGGSEQYF
-	TRBJ2-7	-	TRBV7-2	TGTGCCAGCAGCTTAGTCGGAGGCCGGCGGCGCCACGAGCAGTACTTC	CASSLVGGRRRHEQYF
-	TRBJ2-3	TRBD2	TRBV11-2	TGTGCCAGCAGCTTAGGAAGCGGGGGGGCGATGGAATGGGATACGCAGTATTTT	CASSLGSGGAMEWDTQYF
-	TRBJ1-2	-	TRBV5-1	TGCGCCAGCAGCCCAGGGGATGGCTATGGCTACACCTTC	CASSPGDGYGYTF